What follows are 31 T cell receptor beta chains derived from one specimen sequenced in a study of radiation and T cells in renal cell carcinoma. Treatment in this sample: 15 Gy SBRT to primary tumor, nephrectomy 4 weeks later. The repertoire was sequenced with immunoSEQ multiplex PCR; TCRdb's copy has only in-frame clones and lacks some. The sample carries nearly 20,000 clones, around 63% recorded once. Specimen: tumor tissue, collected from a patient whose treatment included radiotherapy and nephrectomy. The receptors here all came from a woman between 65 and 79 years old with renal cell carcinoma.

The V call is TRBV6-5, the J call TRBJ2-1, with TRBD2 matching 9 bases. Trimming removed 6 bases from V and 4 bases from J; junction bases left unmatched: 7. The length of the CDR3 is 15 residues. The germline gives CDR1 MNHEY, CDR2 SVGAGI. CDR3 nucleotide sequence: TGTGCCAGCAGCTTAGCGGGGGCGTTTTACAATGAGCAGTTCTTC. Protein product: CASSLAGAFYNEQFF.

The V call is TRBV7-8, the J call TRBJ1-1; D is possibly TRBD1 (5 bases). V gave up 0 bases and J gave up 0 bases, with 8 bases separating them. The germline gives CDR1 SGHVS, CDR2 FQNEAQ. The CDR3 extends over 15 amino acids. The CDR3 loop reads CASSLAGGMNTEAFF. The CDR3 DNA sequence: TGTGCCAGCAGCTTAGCTGGGGGAATGAACACTGAAGCTTTCTTT.

The chain employs TRBV2 and TRBJ2-7; TRBD1 or TRBD2 may be the D gene (5 bases each). The CDR3 spans 16 residues. V shed 2 bases and J shed 0 bases, with 14 bases lying between them. Germline V CDR1 and CDR2: SNHLY, FYNNEI. The CDR3 DNA reads TGTGCCAGCAGTGAACGGGACCCCGCGCTCTCCTACGAGCAGTACTTC. Amino acid sequence: CASSERDPALSYEQYF.

This chain uses TRBV5-1 with TRBJ2-7, with a tentative D call TRBD1 (5 bases). This CDR3 region has 15 residues. V lost 4 bases to trimming and J lost 4 bases, with 18 bases between them. Germline lookup yields CDR1 SGHRS and CDR2 YFSETQ. The CDR3 DNA is TGCGCCAGCAGCCTGAACTGGGGCGTCAATTACGAGCAGTACTTC. Translation gives CASSLNWGVNYEQYF.

The chain employs TRBV7-6 and TRBJ2-1, with D perhaps TRBD1 (6 bases). CDR1 is SGHVS and CDR2 is FNYEAQ in the germline V gene. The CDR3 extends over 14 amino acids. Trimming cost V 5 bases and J 8 bases, with 16 bases left between them. CDR3 nucleotides: TGTGCCAGCAGCCGGACTGACAGGCGCGATGAGCAGTTCTTC. This sequence encodes CASSRTDRRDEQFF.

The chain links TRBV9 to TRBJ2-1, with 8 bases that match TRBD2. This CDR3 has 15 amino acids. J gave up 2 bases and V 1 base, and 2 bases lay outside the gene matches. Germline V gene sequence: CDR1 SGDLS, CDR2 YYNGEE. For the CDR3, the DNA is TGTGCCAGCAGCGTAATCGGGGGGGCCTACAATGAGCAGTTCTTC. This gives the protein CASSVIGGAYNEQFF.

The J gene is TRBJ1-3, the V gene TRBV7-8; D may be TRBD1 (6 bases). This CDR3 comprises 14 residues. With 3 bases removed from V and 2 bases from J, the gap between germline ends came to 8 bases. Germline assignment: CDR1 SGHVS and CDR2 FQNEAQ. The chain's CDR3 is CASSLDSTGNTIYF. The CDR3, as DNA: TGTGCCAGCAGCTTGGACAGTACTGGAAACACCATATATTTT.

This rearrangement joins TRBV27 to TRBJ1-1, with 8 positions matching TRBD1. The CDR3 has 14 residues. Per the germline V gene, CDR1 is MNHEY and CDR2 is SMNVEV (reference sequence). The V and J ends lost 7 bases and 5 bases, in that order; junction bases with no gene match: 9. Here the CDR3 reads CASNPGGAKTEAFF. DNA for the CDR3: TGTGCCAGCAACCCAGGGGGCGCGAAGACTGAAGCTTTCTTT.

V and J are TRBV30 and TRBJ1-3; tentatively, D is TRBD1 (5 bases). Trimming shortened V by 4 bases and J by 3 bases, and 10 bases separated the two germline ends. The germline CDR1 and CDR2 sequences are GTSNPN and SVGIG (reference sequence). The CDR3 covers 13 residues. CDR3 in amino acids: CAWTRGSGNTIYF. CDR3 DNA sequence: TGTGCCTGGACGAGGGGCAGTGGAAACACCATATATTTT.

The chain is built from TRBV11-3 and TRBJ1-1, with TRBD1 as a possible D gene (6 bases). CDR3 length: 12 residues. Trimming cost V 3 bases and J 11 bases, with 13 bases left between them. The germline V gene has CDR1 SGHNT and CDR2 YENEEA. CDR3 protein: CASSLSGAGAFF. The CDR3, as DNA: TGTGCCAGCAGCTTGTCAGGGGCTGGGGCTTTCTTT.

The chain couples TRBV19 to TRBJ2-1; perhaps TRBD1 as D (5 bases). This CDR3 region has 15 residues. Trimming stripped 6 bases from V and 0 bases from J, with 12 bases between. Germline lookup yields CDR1 LNHDA and CDR2 SQIVND (reference sequence). In DNA, the CDR3 is TGTGCCAGTAGAACCGACAGATCCTCCTACAATGAGCAGTTCTTC. It encodes CASRTDRSSYNEQFF.

The rearrangement uses TRBV10-2 and TRBJ1-5; D unresolved. CDR3 size: 14 residues. Germline CDR1 reads WSHSY; CDR2 reads SAAADI. Deletions cut 5 bases from V and 4 bases from J, with 12 bases between. CDR3 in DNA: TGCGCCAGCAGTCCGGGGATTCTTAATCAGCCCCAGCATTTT. It is translated as CASSPGILNQPQHF.

The V gene is TRBV7-8, the J gene TRBJ2-7; D is possibly TRBD1 (5 bases). This CDR3 is 14 amino acids long. Trimming took 3 bases from V and 0 from J, leaving 9 bases between them. CDR1 SGHVS and CDR2 FQNEAQ come from the germline V gene. The CDR3 is CASSFTDSSYEQYF. The CDR3 DNA sequence: TGTGCCAGCAGCTTTACTGACAGCTCCTACGAGCAGTACTTC.

The chain carries TRBV7-6 and TRBJ2-7, with 8 bases lining up with TRBD1. CDR1 and CDR2 from the germline V gene are SGHVS and FNYEAQ. Unmatched junction bases numbered 6, after V lost 1 base and J lost 4 bases. This CDR3 region has 15 residues. CDR3 bases: TGTGCCAGCAGCTTAGGAGGAGGACAGGGTTACGAGCAGTACTTC. It specifies CASSLGGGQGYEQYF.

The chain joins TRBV6-5 to TRBJ1-2; a weak D match, TRBD1 (5 bases). Germline V lookup: CDR1 MNHEY, CDR2 SVGAGI. This CDR3 comprises 16 residues. Trimming removed 4 bases from V and 0 bases from J, with 15 bases in between. The CDR3 DNA follows: TGTGCCAGCAGTTCAGAACGACAGCTCACTAACTATGGCTACACCTTC. Protein: CASSSERQLTNYGYTF.

This chain links TRBV10-3 with TRBJ2-7; the D is unclear. The germline V and J ends were trimmed by 7 bases and 0 bases, with 13 bases remaining between them. CDR1 and CDR2 from the germline V gene are ENHRY and SYGVKD. The CDR3 runs to 14 residues. For the CDR3, the DNA is TGTGCCATCAAGTCGGAGAAAAGCTCCTACGAGCAGTACTTC. This codes for CAIKSEKSSYEQYF.

The chain links TRBV9 to TRBJ1-4; D uncertain. CDR3 length equals 13 residues. Germline V gives CDR1 SGDLS, CDR2 YYNGEE. The V and J ends lost 0 bases and 7 bases respectively, with 7 bases between them. The CDR3 sequence is CASSVVSGEKLFF. Here the CDR3 DNA reads TGTGCCAGCAGCGTAGTGTCTGGTGAAAAACTGTTTTTT.

The chain has TRBV5-5 and TRBJ1-1, with D possibly being TRBD1 (6 bases). Trimming removed 4 bases at V and 6 bases at J, with 16 bases between. The CDR3 is 14 amino acids. Germline V gene sequence: CDR1 SGHKS, CDR2 YYEKEE (reference sequence). The CDR3 spells CASSLNREFAEAFF. The CDR3 nucleotides read TGTGCCAGCAGCCTAAACAGGGAGTTCGCTGAAGCTTTCTTT.

This rearrangement joins TRBV5-6 to TRBJ1-2, with TRBD1 matching over 7 bases. From germline, CDR1 is SGHDT and CDR2 YYEEEE. CDR3 size: 13 residues. V was clipped by 4 bases and J by 5 bases; unmatched bases: 5. This CDR3 is CASSRDRAYGYTF. CDR3 coding DNA: TGTGCCAGCAGCCGAGACAGGGCTTATGGCTACACCTTC.

V gene TRBV28 combines with J gene TRBJ2-7; a possible D gene is TRBD1 (5 bases). Deletions cut 8 bases from V and 1 base from J, with 18 bases between. CDR1 and CDR2 from the germline V gene are MDHEN and SYDVKM. The CDR3 consists of 15 residues. The CDR3 region has the DNA TGTGCCAGCCGACCCCCAGGGCCCTCATCCTACGAGCAGTACTTC. This gives the protein CASRPPGPSSYEQYF.

By frequency in the sample, this clone is medium-sized. The chain employs TRBV10-3 and TRBJ2-1; a possible D gene is TRBD1 (6 bases). CDR1 and CDR2 from the germline V gene are ENHRY and SYGVKD. The ends were cut back, 7 bases at V and 3 bases at J, with 10 bases in the middle. CDR3 length: 13 residues. For the CDR3, the DNA is TGTGCCATCACCCCGGACAGCTACAATGAGCAGTTCTTC. This codes for CAITPDSYNEQFF.

This chain joins TRBV21-1 and TRBJ1-2; TRBD1, the D gene given by the table, was not confirmed from the DNA. TRBV21-1 is tagged as a pseudogene. The CDR3 is made up of 14 amino acids. The chain's CDR3 is CASSKAEGAYGYTF. Written as DNA, the CDR3 is TGTGCCAGCAGCAAGGCGGAGGGGGCCTATGGCTACACCTTC.

The chain combines TRBV30 with TRBJ2-5; D is perhaps TRBD1 (6 bases). V was trimmed by 3 bases and J by 5 bases, leaving 13 bases between them. This CDR3 has 13 amino acids. Per the germline V gene, CDR1 is GTSNPN and CDR2 is SVGIG (reference sequence). As DNA, the CDR3 is TGTGCCTGGAGGCTGACAGGTTTGGAGACCCAGTACTTC. Translation gives CAWRLTGLETQYF. Combining the CDR3 with reference TRBV30 and TRBJ2-5 gives the whole variable domain SQTIHQWPATLVQPVGSPLSLECTVEGTSNPNLYWYRQAAGRGLQLLFYSVGIGQISSEVPQNLSASRPQDRQFILSSKKLLLSDSGFYLCAWRLTGLETQYFGPGTRLLVL.

This chain connects TRBV6-6 to TRBJ1-1; no clear D. V was cut by 8 bases and J by 1 base, with 14 bases left in between. This CDR3 is built from 14 residues. Germline-derived CDR1 and CDR2 are MNHNY and SVGAGI (reference sequence). The CDR3 nucleotides read TGTGCCAGCTGGGAGGGAATTGGGAACACTGAAGCTTTCTTT. This codes for CASWEGIGNTEAFF.

A few counts support this clone. The chain links TRBV4-2 to TRBJ1-4; TRBD1 matches at 10 bases. V dropped 3 bases and J dropped 8; count of bases not matched to a gene: 6. This CDR3 is 15 amino acids long. Germline V gene data show CDR1 as LGHNA and CDR2 as YNFKEQ. CDR3 DNA sequence: TGTGCCAGCAGCCAGGAGACAGGGGGCGCCGAAAAACTGTTTTTT. This codes for CASSQETGGAEKLFF.

V gene TRBV6-1 combines with J gene TRBJ2-2, with TRBD1 matching over 10 bases. Per germline, CDR1 MNHNS and CDR2 SASEGT. The ends lost 5 bases at V and 5 bases at J; junction bases unmatched: 5. CDR3 length equals 15 residues. CDR3 residues: CASSTWTGGTGELFF. The CDR3 nucleotides read TGTGCCAGCAGTACTTGGACAGGGGGGACCGGGGAGCTGTTTTTT.

The genes are TRBV28 and TRBJ2-5, with D perhaps given as TRBD1 or TRBD2 (5 bases each). There are 14 residues in the CDR3. Trimming took off 2 bases at V and 5 bases at J, with 12 bases between the two ends. Looked up from germline, CDR1 is MDHEN and CDR2 is SYDVKM. In DNA, the CDR3 is TGTGCCAGCAGTTTAGTGAGGGCAGGGGAGACCCAGTACTTC. It yields the protein CASSLVRAGETQYF.

The rearrangement joins TRBV28 to TRBJ1-1, with unresolved D. The CDR3 is made up of 14 amino acids. Trimming removed 7 bases from V and 0 bases from J, with 12 bases in between. The germline gives CDR1 MDHEN, CDR2 SYDVKM. DNA of the CDR3: TGTGCCAGCACAGGTCTCTCACTGAACACTGAAGCTTTCTTT. As protein: CASTGLSLNTEAFF.

The chain has TRBV7-2 and TRBJ1-1; D is undetermined. Trimming took off 4 bases at V and 5 bases at J, with 14 bases between the two ends. This CDR3 comprises 14 residues. Germline CDR1 and CDR2: SGHTA and FQGNSA. The CDR3 is CASSSLGLVTEAFF. CDR3 in DNA: TGTGCCAGCAGCTCCCTCGGGCTGGTGACTGAAGCTTTCTTT.

This clone was picked up one time. V gene TRBV5-6 combines with J gene TRBJ1-3; D gene uncertain. The CDR3 runs 17 residues. Looked up from germline, CDR1 is SGHDT and CDR2 is YYEEEE. V lost 4 bases and J lost 2, with 19 bases in between. CDR3 amino acids: CASSVRVHSNTGNTIYF. The CDR3 DNA follows: TGTGCCAGCAGCGTCCGGGTCCACAGTAATACTGGAAACACCATATATTTT.

V is TRBV28 and J is TRBJ2-7, with 7 bases fitting TRBD1. The length of the CDR3 is 14 residues. V lost 3 bases and J lost 2; bases outside the gene matches: 4. Looked up from germline, CDR1 is MDHEN and CDR2 is SYDVKM. The CDR3 sequence: CASSLTGIPYEQYF. CDR3 coding DNA: TGTGCCAGCAGTTTGACAGGGATACCCTACGAGCAGTACTTC.